This T cell receptor (beta chain) was captured by sequencing in a study of identical twins. General study points: Out-of-frame beta sequences exhibited a weaker degree of excess twin sharing. The authors noted that invariant MAIT and iNKT cells could partly confound zero-insertion analyses. Out-of-frame alpha sequences common to twins exhibited a surplus of low generation probability.

This clonotype was observed many times. Its antigen is unknown. After template switching added a universal primer site, the resulting cDNA carried unique molecular identifiers. TCRdb ran MiXCR on the 5' RACE reads and lists one entry per CDR3 protein. The table includes 310,000 or so distinct CDR3 sequences, under 9.5% detected once. The V and J ends lost 5 bases and 5 bases, in that order; junction bases with no gene match: 5. Germline V CDR1 and CDR2: SGHRS, YFSETQ. The CDR3 sequence is 13 residues long. The same sample was also studied in work on yellow fever vaccine responses in identical twins.

The chain carries TRBV5-1 and TRBJ2-7; TRBD1 matches at 9 bases. The receptor comes from a woman in her late teens or twenties in good health. Sample: memory (CD45RO+) T cells sorted from blood. CDR3 in DNA: TGCGCCAGCAGGGGACAGGGTGTGGACGAGCAGTACTTC. It codes for CASRGQGVDEQYF.